This T cell receptor (beta chain) came from a study of CD8+CD57+ T cells in acquired aplastic anemia. Study-level background: Mean DNA quantity obtained from sorted CD4+ and CD8+ cells was 3.2 ug.

V shed 5 bases and J 1 base; nucleotides not matched to a gene: 4. CDR3 length: 14 residues. CDR1 and CDR2 (germline): SGHVS, FQNEAQ. It was genomic DNA that served as the template for profiling TCR beta VDJ and CDR3. TCRdb itself ran the reads through MiXCR, one entry per CDR3 protein. Counted here are 180,000 or so distinct CDR3 sequences, approximately 52% occurring once; the ten biggest clones make up about 1.8%. Note on this clonotype: Its target is unknown.

Whoever was chosen for sequencing had shown CD8+CD57+ cell expansion by flow cytometry. Blood samples were obtained from patients who had received no prior therapy. Study-level findings and limits: Overlap between patients and controls comprised twenty-nine CD8+ CDR3 sequences.

The sequencing sample was made of sorted CD4+, CD8+, or CD8+CD57+ T cells (not recorded which) from PBMCs. V is TRBV7-8 and J is TRBJ1-1, with 7 positions matching TRBD1. The origin of this receptor is a human donor with aplastic anemia. The CDR3 coding sequence is TGTGCCAGCAGCCCGGACAGGAGGAACACTGAAGCTTTCTTT. Residues: CASSPDRRNTEAFF.